Below are 19 T cell receptor beta chains sequenced from a single sample in a study of blood T cell repertoires in COVID-19. This table comes from immunoSEQ multiplex PCR, and its TCRdb copy is limited to in-frame clones, with some not included. Here the sample spans 21,000 or so clones, roughly 90% being singletons. The source material was peripheral blood. Source of these receptors: a human donor in a cohort sampled during active COVID-19.

The chain links TRBV4-3 to TRBJ2-3; TRBD2 aligns across 7 bases. Germline V gene sequence: CDR1 LGHNA, CDR2 YSLEER. V shed 0 bases and J 0 bases; nucleotides not matched to a gene: 6. The CDR3 totals 17 residues. The DNA for the CDR3 is TGCGCCAGCAGCCAAGATCGTGGGCGGGGGAGCACAGATACGCAGTATTTT. Encoded protein: CASSQDRGRGSTDTQYF.

This chain uses TRBV5-4 with TRBJ2-5, with TRBD2 as a possible D gene (7 bases). From germline, CDR1 is SGHNT and CDR2 YYREEE (reference sequence). The CDR3 totals 15 residues. Trimming took off 4 bases at V and 0 bases at J, with 13 bases between the two ends. Written as DNA, the CDR3 is TGTGCCAGCAGCGGGAGGCGGGGGCACCAAGAGACCCAGTACTTC. Amino acids: CASSGRRGHQETQYF.

The J gene is TRBJ2-5, the V gene TRBV19, with 7 bases that match TRBD1. The CDR3 is 15 residues long. The V and J ends lost 8 bases and 2 bases, in that order; junction bases with no gene match: 11. Germline lookup yields CDR1 LNHDA and CDR2 SQIVND (reference sequence). The CDR3 region has the DNA TGTGCCAGTCGAGAGGGGACAGTGGGACAAGAGACCCAGTACTTC. Its protein product is CASREGTVGQETQYF.

The genes are TRBV10-1 and TRBJ2-3; 11 bases fit TRBD2. There are 17 residues in the CDR3. Trimming cost V 2 bases and J 2 bases; bases outside gene matches: 6. CDR1 and CDR2 from the germline V gene are WNHNN and SYGVQD (reference sequence). CDR3 residues: CASSERLAGGFTDTQYF. Here the CDR3 DNA reads TGCGCCAGCAGTGAGAGGCTAGCGGGGGGTTTCACAGATACGCAGTATTTT.

The chain joins TRBV5-4 to TRBJ1-1; D is uncertain. This CDR3 spans 13 amino acids. CDR1 is SGHNT, CDR2 YYREEE, per germline (reference sequence). Trimming removed 6 bases from V and 0 bases from J, with 9 bases in between. The chain's CDR3 is CASNPGVNTEAFF. Here the CDR3 DNA reads TGTGCCAGCAACCCCGGAGTGAACACTGAAGCTTTCTTT.

The chain recombines TRBV3-1 (or the pseudogene TRBV3-2) with TRBJ1-2, with 8 bases that match TRBD1. Trimming cost V 2 bases and J 10 bases; bases outside gene matches: 3. The length of the CDR3 is 12 residues. Germline-derived CDR1 and CDR2 are LGHDT and YNNKEL (reference sequence). CDR3 protein: CASSQRQGFYTF. The CDR3 DNA reads TGTGCCAGCAGCCAAAGACAGGGGTTCTACACCTTC.

This clone was seen just once. The J gene is TRBJ2-2, the V gene TRBV5-1; D remains unclear. Trimming shortened V by 0 bases and J by 4 bases, and 4 bases separated the two germline ends. Germline V gene lookup returns CDR1 SGHRS and CDR2 YFSETQ. The CDR3 is made up of 13 amino acids. CDR3 loop: CASSLGSTGELFF. The CDR3 DNA reads as TGCGCCAGCAGCTTGGGCAGCACCGGGGAGCTGTTTTTT. Looking up the rest from reference TRBV5-1 and TRBJ2-2 gives the full variable domain: KAGVTQTPRYLIKTRGQQVTLSCSPISGHRSVSWYQQTPGQGLQFLFEYFSETQRNKGNFPGRFSGRQFSNSRSEMNVSTLELGDSALYLCASSLGSTGELFFGEGSRLTVL.

CDR3: CASSPVPGAGELFF. The CDR3, as DNA: TGTGCCAGCAGTCCAGTTCCCGGGGCCGGGGAGCTGTTTTTT. V and J are TRBV27 and TRBJ2-2; D perhaps matches TRBD2 (5 bases). The germline V gene has CDR1 MNHEY and CDR2 SMNVEV (reference sequence). Trimming removed 5 bases from V and 6 bases from J, with 13 bases in between. The CDR3 runs 14 residues.

This chain uses TRBV12-5 with TRBJ1-5; D gene unclear. Germline V gives CDR1 LGHNT, CDR2 FRNRAP. Trimming shortened V by 1 base and J by 3 bases, and 10 bases separated the two germline ends. CDR3 length: 15 amino acids. The chain's CDR3 is CASGLGLSDNQPQHF. The CDR3 nucleotides read TGTGCTAGTGGTTTGGGCTTGAGCGACAATCAGCCCCAGCATTTT.

The chain combines TRBV5-3 with TRBJ2-5, with 10 nucleotides matching TRBD2. TRBV5-3 is an ORF, and what it does is uncertain. The CDR3 sequence is 16 residues long. The V and J ends lost 5 bases and 0 bases, in that order; junction bases with no gene match: 7. The CDR3 protein is CARRPLAGAYQETQYF. The CDR3 DNA is TGTGCCAGAAGACCGCTAGCGGGGGCGTACCAAGAGACCCAGTACTTC.

The gene calls are TRBV6-5 and TRBJ2-7, with D perhaps TRBD1 (5 bases). This CDR3 has 13 amino acids. V was pared by 4 bases and J by 3 bases, with 10 bases between. Germline V CDR1 and CDR2: MNHEY, SVGAGI. In DNA form, the CDR3 reads TGTGCCAGCAGTTTGACAGCGCTCTACGAGCAGTACTTC. It encodes CASSLTALYEQYF.

The genes are TRBV5-1 and TRBJ2-3; 7 bases are shared with TRBD1. The CDR3 has 15 residues. The germline V gene has CDR1 SGHRS and CDR2 YFSETQ. The ends lost 7 bases at V and 2 bases at J; junction bases unmatched: 10. The CDR3 sequence is CASAFRGQTTDTQYF. CDR3 bases: TGCGCCAGCGCCTTCAGGGGACAGACCACAGATACGCAGTATTTT.

The rearrangement uses TRBV9 and TRBJ1-6; D possibly corresponds to TRBD1 (6 bases). This CDR3 has 15 amino acids. With 0 bases removed from V and 6 bases from J, the gap between germline ends came to 10 bases. Germline CDR1 and CDR2: SGDLS and YYNGEE. The CDR3, as DNA: TGTGCCAGCAGCGTAGGGCAGGGGATTAATTCACCCCTCCACTTT. Amino acid sequence: CASSVGQGINSPLHF.

The chain uses TRBV13 and TRBJ2-5; a possible D gene is TRBD2 (6 bases). Germline V gene data show CDR1 as PRHDT and CDR2 as FYEKMQ (reference sequence). V lost 2 bases and J lost 2, with 9 bases in between. There are 14 residues in the CDR3. The CDR3 coding sequence is TGTGCCAGCAGCTTACGAAGCGGGCAAGAGACCCAGTACTTC. The encoded protein is CASSLRSGQETQYF.

The chain has TRBV4-3 and TRBJ1-5, with 8 nucleotides matching TRBD1. With 0 bases clipped from V and 7 bases from J, the junction kept 11 bases outside the gene matches. This CDR3 comprises 17 residues. Germline CDR1 LGHNA, CDR2 YSLEER. The CDR3 DNA reads TGCGCCAGCAGCCAAGATAGGGCAGGGGGCCGCTTCCAGCCCCAGCATTTT. The encoded protein is CASSQDRAGGRFQPQHF.

The CDR3 DNA reads as TGCGCCAGCAGCTTGGACACCCCAGGGGATGGCTACACCTTC. It encodes CASSLDTPGDGYTF. This rearrangement joins TRBV5-1 to TRBJ1-2; weak D call: TRBD1 (6 bases). Trimming cost V 0 bases and J 6 bases, with 12 bases left between them. Germline lookup yields CDR1 SGHRS and CDR2 YFSETQ. The CDR3 covers 14 residues. Combining the CDR3 with reference TRBV5-1 and TRBJ1-2 gives the whole variable domain KAGVTQTPRYLIKTRGQQVTLSCSPISGHRSVSWYQQTPGQGLQFLFEYFSETQRNKGNFPGRFSGRQFSNSRSEMNVSTLELGDSALYLCASSLDTPGDGYTFGSGTRLTVV.

The chain employs TRBV28 and TRBJ1-3; the match to TRBD1 covers 8 bases. The V and J ends lost 5 bases and 0 bases, in that order; junction bases with no gene match: 3. This CDR3 spans 15 amino acids. Germline values: CDR1 MDHEN, CDR2 SYDVKM. CDR3 loop: CASSRTGGSGNTIYF. The CDR3 DNA is TGTGCCAGCAGTCGCACAGGGGGCTCTGGAAACACCATATATTTT.

The chain employs TRBV12-5 and TRBJ2-7; tentatively, D is TRBD2 (7 bases). Deletions cut 6 bases from V and 4 bases from J, with 19 bases between. Per the germline V gene, CDR1 is LGHNT and CDR2 is FRNRAP. The CDR3 loop spans 15 amino acids. Here the CDR3 reads CASGQGGAITYEQYF. The CDR3, as DNA: TGTGCTAGTGGCCAAGGGGGGGCGATTACTTACGAGCAGTACTTC.

The chain recombines TRBV19 with TRBJ2-3; weak D call: TRBD2 (7 bases). CDR1 and CDR2 from the germline V gene are LNHDA and SQIVND (reference sequence). V was pared by 7 bases and J by 1 base, with 12 bases between. The CDR3 covers 14 residues. This chain's CDR3 is CASTLGGGTDTQYF. CDR3 bases: TGTGCCAGTACCTTAGGGGGGGGCACAGATACGCAGTATTTT.